This T cell receptor (beta chain) was recovered during a study of shared clonotypes between healthy human individuals. Study-wide context: Researchers assigned three CD4 naive, three CD4 memory, two CD8 naive and one CD8 memory plate to each donor. Study results and caveats: Clonotypes not shared had lower generation probabilities than those common to all four donors.

About this clone itself: Its target is not known.

Here immunoSEQ multiplex PCR was the method, and the copy in TCRdb shows in-frame clones only, minus some. The table includes approximately 620,000 clones, about 96% detected once. Trimming took off 4 bases at V and 0 bases at J, with 10 bases between the two ends. Germline loops: CDR1 SQVTM, CDR2 ANQGSEA. The CDR3 contains 14 residues. V gene TRBV29-1 combines with J gene TRBJ1-3; weak D call: TRBD1 (6 bases). The source of this sequence is a woman aged 25 to 39 in good health. The material sequenced was naive CD4+ T cells sorted from blood. Subset: CD45RA+ positively selected. The CDR3 spells CSVGGQLSGNTIYF. CDR3 nucleotide sequence: TGCAGCGTTGGTGGACAGCTCTCTGGAAACACCATATATTTT.